The clone carrying this T cell receptor (beta chain) was detected ten times or more. These data are taken from a study of T cells after yellow fever vaccination. The V and J ends lost 2 bases and 8 bases respectively, with 13 bases between them. The germline V gene has CDR1 MNHEY and CDR2 SVGAGI. This CDR3 contains 14 residues. MiXCR, run by TCRdb on the 5' RACE reads, gives a single entry per CDR3 protein. Among 200,000 to 300,000 distinct CDR3 sequences, roughly 4% were seen once, and the ten largest hold about 19%. This clonotype was obtained from a man aged 18 to 29 who received the YFV17D yellow fever vaccine. The input for sequencing was PBMCs, taken 15 days after the yellow fever booster vaccination. The chain couples TRBV6-5 to TRBJ2-4, with TRBD1 as a possible D gene (5 bases). This CDR3 reads CASSYIRSRDIQYF. The CDR3 DNA sequence: TGTGCCAGCAGTTACATTAGATCCAGGGACATTCAGTACTTC.